Each of the 7 T cell receptor beta chains below was sequenced from the same sample in a study of CD8 T cells in ankylosing spondylitis. TCRdb independently ran MiXCR on the 5' RACE reads; one entry per CDR3 protein. The sample has 200,000 or so distinct CDR3 sequences; roughly 13% are singletons. What was sequenced was blood, either unsorted or a sorted T cell fraction (not recorded which). These receptors all stem from a female donor with ankylosing spondylitis or in good health (not recorded which).

This chain links TRBV5-1 with TRBJ2-1; no definite D call. The CDR3 is made up of 13 amino acids. Trimming removed 4 bases at V and 4 bases at J, with 9 bases between. Germline CDR1 and CDR2: SGHRS and YFSETQ. This CDR3 reads CASSREPYNEQFF. The CDR3 nucleotides read TGCGCCAGCAGCCGAGAGCCTTACAATGAGCAGTTCTTC.

This rearrangement joins TRBV2 to TRBJ2-1; D possibly matches TRBD1 or TRBD2 (5 bases each). The V and J ends lost 8 bases and 0 bases respectively, with 11 bases between them. There are 14 residues in the CDR3. The germline CDR1 and CDR2 sequences are SNHLY and FYNNEI. CDR3: CASGTRSSYNEQFF. The CDR3 nucleotides read TGTGCCAGCGGGACCCGAAGCTCCTACAATGAGCAGTTCTTC.

This clonotype has a handful of counts. The chain recombines TRBV7-2 with TRBJ1-2; D unresolved. The CDR3 contains 14 residues. Trimming removed 2 bases from V and 4 bases from J, with 11 bases in between. Germline V gene data show CDR1 as SGHTA and CDR2 as FQGNSA. Here the CDR3 DNA reads TGTGCCAGCAGCTTATTGGGTCCGGGCTATGGCTACACCTTC. Translating gives CASSLLGPGYGYTF. Together with reference TRBV7-2 and TRBJ1-2, the CDR3 gives the full variable domain: GAGVSQSPSNKVTEKGKDVELRCDPISGHTALYWYRQSLGQGLEFLIYFQGNSAPDKSGLPSDRFSAERTGGSVSTLTIQRTQQEDSAVYLCASSLLGPGYGYTFGSGTRLTVV.

This clonotype was recorded at least ten times. The rearrangement joins TRBV7-9 to TRBJ1-5; tentative D call: TRBD1 (6 bases). With 3 bases removed from V and 5 bases from J, the gap between germline ends came to 11 bases. The CDR3 covers 14 residues. Germline loops: CDR1 SEHNR, CDR2 FQNEAQ (reference sequence). This CDR3 reads CASSFLGGHQPQHF. The CDR3 region has the DNA TGTGCCAGCAGCTTCTTGGGGGGCCATCAGCCCCAGCATTTT.

CDR3 nucleotides: TGTGCCAGCTCAGCGACAGGACCCCGCCAGCCCCAGCATTTT. Translating gives CASSATGPRQPQHF. This chain joins TRBV18 and TRBJ1-5, with D possibly TRBD1 on 6 matching bases. In germline, CDR1 is KGHSH, CDR2 LQKENI. The V end was cut by 5 bases, the J end by 7 bases, with 15 bases between. The CDR3 is 14 residues long.

The chain combines TRBV20-1 with TRBJ1-1; no definite D call. The CDR3 runs to 14 residues. The germline V gene has CDR1 DFQATT and CDR2 SNEGSKA (reference sequence). CDR3: CSTTTRFERTEAFF. DNA of the CDR3: TGCAGCACCACCACCCGGTTCGAACGGACTGAAGCTTTCTTT.

Many counts were recorded for this clonotype. The chain combines TRBV5-1 with TRBJ2-4; TRBD1 or TRBD2 may be the D gene (5 bases each). Germline V lookup: CDR1 SGHRS, CDR2 YFSETQ. Between the trimmed V and J ends, which lost 3 bases and 0 bases, there was a span of 7 bases. The CDR3 has 14 amino acids. The CDR3 coding sequence is TGCGCCAGCAGCTCCGGGACAGCCAAAAACATTCAGTACTTC. Translated, it gives CASSSGTAKNIQYF.